A selection of T cell receptor beta chains follows, all from one sample in a study of blood T cell repertoires in COVID-19. The data were produced by immunoSEQ multiplex PCR, yet TCRdb's version contains in-frame clones alone and is incomplete. The sample has more than 300,000 clones, roughly 90% seen once. Sequenced input: PBMCs or T cells enriched from blood (not recorded which). These receptors all stem from a woman younger than 45 who had recovered from COVID-19. CDR3s include the opening cysteine and the closing phenylalanine or tryptophan. The order of the fields is clone size, J gene, V gene, D gene, CDR3 protein, CDR3 DNA. A D gene is named only where the DNA matches it firmly. Clone size appears in some rows only: once, few, many, or a class for an expanded clone.

-,TRBJ2-3,TRBV15,TRBD2,CATSRRTSGSADTQYF,TGTGCCACCAGCAGAAGGACTAGCGGGAGCGCAGATACGCAGTATTTT
-,TRBJ1-1,TRBV24-1,-,CATRGFLNTEAFF,TGTGCCACCCGGGGGTTTTTGAACACTGAAGCTTTCTTT
-,TRBJ2-7,TRBV7-6,TRBD1,CASSSDRAISYEQYF,TGTGCCAGCAGCTCGGACAGGGCCATTTCCTACGAGCAGTACTTC
-,TRBJ1-1,TRBV29-1,-,CSVITGTAEAFF,TGCAGCGTTATCACAGGGACCGCTGAAGCTTTCTTT
-,TRBJ2-3,TRBV7-6,-,CASSLAGHTDTQYF,TGTGCCAGCAGCTTAGCGGGGCACACAGATACGCAGTATTTT
-,TRBJ1-2,TRBV5-4,-,CASSLTARGYGYTF,TGTGCCAGCAGCTTGACAGCCAGGGGCTATGGCTACACCTTC
-,TRBJ1-1,TRBV6-6,-,CASSYSRGRTEAFF,TGTGCCAGCAGTTACTCGCGGGGGAGGACTGAAGCTTTCTTT
-,TRBJ1-2,TRBV6-1,-,CASSERFRQSSYGYTF,TGTGCCAGCAGTGAGAGATTTCGACAGTCCTCCTATGGCTACACCTTC
-,TRBJ1-2,TRBV6-4,-,CASSDSIGGGSPGYTF,TGTGCCAGCAGTGACTCGATTGGGGGGGGCTCCCCTGGCTACACCTTC
-,TRBJ1-2,TRBV28,TRBD1,CASSQRTGPRNYGYTF,TGTGCCAGCAGTCAGCGGACAGGTCCCCGAAACTATGGCTACACCTTC
-,TRBJ2-5,TRBV6-5,-,CASSYSGAHFQETQYF,TGTGCCAGCAGTTACTCGGGGGCCCACTTCCAGGAGACCCAGTACTTC
-,TRBJ1-3,TRBV25-1,TRBD1,CASSGRDRDDGNTIYF,TGTGCCAGCAGTGGGCGGGACAGGGATGATGGAAACACCATATATTTT
few,TRBJ2-2,TRBV18,TRBD1,CASSPRDRGNTGELFF,TGTGCCAGCTCACCACGGGACAGGGGGAACACCGGGGAGCTGTTTTTT
once,TRBJ2-3,TRBV7-3,TRBD2,CASSPSGRPSSSTDTQYF,TGTGCCAGCAGCCCTAGCGGACGACCCAGCTCTAGCACAGATACGCAGTATTTT
-,TRBJ2-5,TRBV27,-,CASSLGGRQLSPKETQYF,TGTGCCAGCAGTTTAGGGGGGAGGCAGCTAAGCCCAAAGGAGACCCAGTACTTC
-,TRBJ1-4,TRBV5-4,-,CASSLGGGNEKLFF,TGTGCCAGCAGCTTGGGGGGAGGTAATGAAAAACTGTTTTTT
-,TRBJ2-7,TRBV19,-,CASRSSGGHEQYF,TGTGCCAGTAGATCCTCCGGGGGGCACGAGCAGTACTTC
-,TRBJ2-1,TRBV4-1,TRBD2,CASSHRAGSYNEQFF,TGCGCCAGCAGCCACCGAGCGGGATCCTACAATGAGCAGTTCTTC
-,TRBJ2-7,TRBV6-5,-,CASKPLLPNYEQYF,TGTGCCAGCAAGCCCCTACTGCCTAACTACGAGCAGTACTTC
-,TRBJ2-2,TRBV29-1,-,CSIKGNGDTGELFF,TGCAGCATAAAGGGGAATGGGGACACCGGGGAGCTGTTTTTT
-,TRBJ2-2,TRBV5-1,-,CASSPQTPSELGGELFF,TGCGCCAGCAGCCCCCAGACCCCAAGCGAATTGGGCGGGGAGCTGTTTTTT
once,TRBJ1-5,TRBV28,-,CASRDSNQPQHF,TGTGCCAGCCGAGATAGCAATCAGCCCCAGCATTTT
-,TRBJ1-5,TRBV19,-,CASSILEGRGLSNQPQHF,TGTGCCAGTAGTATATTGGAAGGCCGGGGTTTGAGCAATCAGCCCCAGCATTTT
-,TRBJ2-3,TRBV7-9,TRBD2,CASSLGMREYNTDTQYF,TGTGCCAGCAGCCTGGGGATGCGGGAGTATAACACAGATACGCAGTATTTT
-,TRBJ2-1,TRBV4-3,TRBD2,CASSQDGAKGLAGAGEQFF,TGCGCCAGCAGCCAAGATGGGGCTAAGGGACTAGCGGGAGCTGGTGAGCAGTTCTTC
-,TRBJ1-3,TRBV6-5,-,CASRRLSSGNTIYF,TGTGCCAGCAGGAGACTGAGCTCTGGAAACACCATATATTTT
-,TRBJ2-1,TRBV6-1,TRBD2,CASSAKGLAGGSSYNEQFF,TGTGCCAGCAGTGCCAAGGGACTAGCGGGAGGGAGCTCCTACAATGAGCAGTTCTTC
-,TRBJ2-7,TRBV7-9,-,CASSLGGGHEQYF,TGTGCCAGCAGCTTAGGGGGCGGCCACGAGCAGTACTTC
once,TRBJ2-1,TRBV7-2,-,CASSLTEYNEQFF,TGTGCCAGCAGCTTAACAGAGTACAATGAGCAGTTCTTC
-,TRBJ1-2,TRBV13,-,CASSTGGLHYGYTF,TGTGCCAGCAGCACCGGGGGGCTACACTATGGCTACACCTTC
-,TRBJ1-2,TRBV2,TRBD1,CASSQGGPHDYTF,TGTGCCAGCAGTCAGGGGGGACCGCATGATTACACCTTC
-,TRBJ2-7,TRBV18,TRBD2,CASSSSGRGNEQYF,TGTGCCAGCTCTTCGAGCGGGAGAGGCAACGAGCAGTACTTC
-,TRBJ2-7,TRBV4-2,-,CASSQRASAGLTSYEQYF,TGTGCCAGCAGCCAACGGGCTTCTGCGGGTTTGACGTCCTACGAGCAGTACTTC
-,TRBJ1-5,TRBV19,-,CASSDNMVPNQPQHF,TGTGCCAGTAGTGACAACATGGTCCCCAATCAGCCCCAGCATTTT
-,TRBJ2-7,TRBV4-1,-,CASSQVSGVVPEQYF,TGCGCCAGCAGCCAAGTATCGGGAGTAGTTCCCGAGCAGTACTTC
-,TRBJ2-2,TRBV10-2,TRBD2,CASTIGGANTGELFF,TGCGCCAGCACGATTGGGGGGGCGAACACCGGGGAGCTGTTTTTT
-,TRBJ1-2,TRBV2,-,CASSLGQPAFRIF,TGTGCCAGCAGTCTTGGACAGCCTGCCTTCAGGATCTTC
-,TRBJ1-6,TRBV6-5,TRBD1,CASSYSPGQGNSPLHF,TGTGCCAGCAGTTACTCCCCGGGACAGGGTAATTCACCCCTCCACTTT
few,TRBJ1-6,TRBV30,TRBD1,CAWSVISGGNSPLHF,TGTGCCTGGAGTGTAATATCAGGGGGTAATTCACCCCTCCACTTT
-,TRBJ1-3,TRBV28,-,CASSFIGDTIYF,TGTGCCAGCAGTTTTATTGGAGACACCATATATTTT
-,TRBJ2-2,TRBV5-5,-,CASSRGRQPNTGELFF,TGTGCCAGCAGCCGGGGGAGACAGCCGAACACCGGGGAGCTGTTTTTT
once,TRBJ1-6,TRBV5-1,-,CASSFSDTSYNSPLHF,TGCGCCAGCAGCTTTTCAGACACGTCCTATAATTCACCCCTCCACTTT
-,TRBJ2-1,TRBV5-1,TRBD2,CASSLEGTSVWNEQFF,TGCGCCAGCAGCTTGGAAGGGACTAGCGTCTGGAATGAGCAGTTCTTC
-,TRBJ2-2,TRBV6-4,TRBD2,CASRREGTGELFF,TGTGCCAGCAGGCGGGAGGGGACCGGGGAGCTGTTTTTT
-,TRBJ2-7,TRBV6-5,TRBD1,CASSRQGYEQYF,TGTGCCAGCAGTCGACAGGGCTACGAGCAGTACTTC
-,TRBJ1-6,TRBV28,TRBD1,CASSGRGYSYNSPLHF,TGTGCCAGCAGTGGCAGGGGGTATAGCTATAATTCACCCCTCCACTTT
-,TRBJ2-5,TRBV5-1,TRBD2,CASSVTSGRGQETQYF,TGCGCCAGCAGCGTGACTAGCGGGAGGGGCCAAGAGACCCAGTACTTC
-,TRBJ2-2,TRBV18,TRBD2,CASSIIAGATTGELFF,TGTGCCAGCTCAATCATAGCGGGAGCGACCACCGGGGAGCTGTTTTTT
-,TRBJ1-5,TRBV13,TRBD1,CASSSGGGQPQHF,TGTGCCAGCAGCTCAGGGGGAGGTCAGCCCCAGCATTTT
-,TRBJ2-1,TRBV7-2,TRBD2,CASSIGLAGAYNEQFF,TGTGCCAGCAGCATAGGACTAGCGGGTGCCTACAATGAGCAGTTCTTC
once,TRBJ2-1,TRBV6-5,-,CASSYAGYTYNEQFF,TGTGCCAGCAGTTACGCCGGGTATACCTACAATGAGCAGTTCTTC
-,TRBJ2-1,TRBV24-1,TRBD1,CATSDPRTGSSYNEQFF,TGTGCCACCAGTGATCCTCGGACAGGGAGCTCCTACAATGAGCAGTTCTTC
-,TRBJ1-1,TRBV5-1,TRBD1,CASSRQGALTEAFF,TGCGCCAGCAGCAGACAGGGGGCCCTCACTGAAGCTTTCTTT